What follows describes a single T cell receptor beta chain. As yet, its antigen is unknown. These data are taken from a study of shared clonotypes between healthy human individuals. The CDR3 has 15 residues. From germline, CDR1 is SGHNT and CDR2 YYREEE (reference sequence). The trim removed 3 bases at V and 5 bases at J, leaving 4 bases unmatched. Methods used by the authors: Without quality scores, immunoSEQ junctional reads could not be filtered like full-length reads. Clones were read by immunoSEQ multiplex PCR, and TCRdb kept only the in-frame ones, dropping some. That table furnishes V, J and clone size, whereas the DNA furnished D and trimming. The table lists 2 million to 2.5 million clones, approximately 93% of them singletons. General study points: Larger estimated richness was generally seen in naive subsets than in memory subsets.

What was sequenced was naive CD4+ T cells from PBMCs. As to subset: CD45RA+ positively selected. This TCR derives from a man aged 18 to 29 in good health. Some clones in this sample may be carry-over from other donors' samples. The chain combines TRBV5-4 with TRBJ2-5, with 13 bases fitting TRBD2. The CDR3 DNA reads TGTGCCAGCAGCTCCGGACTAGCGGGAGCGGAGACCCAGTACTTC. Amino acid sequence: CASSSGLAGAETQYF.